These 18 T cell receptor beta chains were sequenced from one sample in a study of T cells in Graves' hyperthyroidism and ophthalmopathy. Amplification targeted TCR beta CDR3 regions from RNA transcripts. Researchers ran a first-round RT-PCR on the TCR CDR3 using the HTBI primer set. MiXCR was run by TCRdb on the multiplex PCR reads, yielding one entry per CDR3 protein. The table has about 590,000 distinct CDR3 sequences, 15% to 19% seen once. The material sequenced was blood. Receptors originate from a woman aged 25 to 39 with Graves' hyperthyroidism.

This clonotype was picked up many times. The V call is TRBV7-6, the J call TRBJ2-1; 9 bases agree with TRBD2. CDR3 length: 20 amino acids. The germline V gene has CDR1 SGHVS and CDR2 FNYEAQ. V gave up 4 bases and J gave up 1 base; unmatched junction bases: 17. The CDR3 here is CASSSPLTRLADRSYNEQFF. As DNA, the CDR3 is TGTGCCAGCAGCTCACCCCTTACCAGACTAGCGGACAGGTCCTACAATGAGCAGTTCTTC.

In this sample, this clonotype turned up many times. The rearrangement joins TRBV2 to TRBJ2-1; possibly TRBD2 for D (6 bases). The CDR3 extends over 14 amino acids. The germline V gene has CDR1 SNHLY and CDR2 FYNNEI. V lost 1 base to trimming and J lost 7 bases, with 11 bases between them. The CDR3 protein is CASSEVPSANEQFF. The CDR3, as DNA: TGTGCCAGCAGTGAAGTCCCTAGCGCAAATGAGCAGTTCTTC.

This clonotype appeared a few times. The CDR3 ends on some other residue instead of the conserved phenylalanine or tryptophan, so this is likely a read error. The V and J genes are TRBV12-5 and TRBJ1-5; D is perhaps TRBD1 (6 bases). Trimming stripped 0 bases from V and 7 bases from J, with 13 bases between. Germline V gene data show CDR1 as LGHNT and CDR2 as FRNRAP. The length of the CDR3 is 15 residues. The CDR3: CASGLVSQGGQPQHL. For the CDR3, the DNA is TGTGCTAGTGGTTTGGTATCACAGGGTGGACAGCCCCAGCATCTT.

The table lists this clonotype with a few counts. V and J are TRBV19 and TRBJ2-7; D might be TRBD1 or TRBD2, each matching 5 bases. CDR3 size: 14 residues. Trimming pared 6 bases from V and 6 bases from J, leaving 18 bases between. Germline V gene data show CDR1 as LNHDA and CDR2 as SQIVND (reference sequence). The CDR3 spells CASSRTSGQGEQYF. CDR3 coding DNA: TGTGCCAGTAGCCGGACGTCGGGGCAGGGCGAGCAGTACTTC.

This clonotype was detected many times. V gene TRBV2 combines with J gene TRBJ2-7; 12 positions agree with TRBD2. With V trimmed by 7 bases and J by 2 bases, 6 bases remained unmatched. This CDR3 region has 15 residues. Germline values: CDR1 SNHLY, CDR2 FYNNEI. The CDR3 region has the DNA TGTGCCAGCACCCAAACTAGCGGGGGGACCTACGAGCAGTACTTC. It yields the protein CASTQTSGGTYEQYF. The full variable domain, rest sourced from reference TRBV2 and TRBJ2-7, is EPEVTQTPSHQVTQMGQEVILRCVPISNHLYFYWYRQILGQKVEFLVSFYNNEISEKSEIFDDQFSVERPDGSNFTLKIRSTKLEDSAMYFCASTQTSGGTYEQYFGPGTRLTVT.

This clonotype came up many times. V and J are TRBV20-1 and TRBJ2-7; a weak D match, TRBD2 (6 bases). The CDR3 runs 14 residues. Germline V gene data show CDR1 as DFQATT and CDR2 as SNEGSKA (reference sequence). V was pared by 6 bases and J by 2 bases, with 17 bases between. CDR3 sequence (DNA): TGCAGTGCCACCCCCCGGGAGCACACCTACGAGCAGTACTTC. Translation: CSATPREHTYEQYF.

As regards this clonotype: Sequence at one end of the junction differs from germline and may be a read error. The rearrangement joins TRBV7-9 to TRBJ2-5; 10 bases match TRBD2. Germline CDR1 SEHNR, CDR2 FQNEAQ (reference sequence). The CDR3 spans 19 residues. The CDR3, as DNA: TGTGCCATCAGCTCGACCCAACTAGCGGGGATCCCCTTCCAGGAGACCCAGTACTTC. Translated: CAISSTQLAGIPFQETQYF.

This clonotype has more than one count but fewer than ten. This sequence joins TRBV27 and TRBJ1-2; unclear D gene. Germline V gene sequence: CDR1 MNHEY, CDR2 SMNVEV (reference sequence). This CDR3 is built from 16 residues. V was cut by 1 base and J by 0 bases, with 12 bases left in between. The CDR3 DNA sequence: TGTGCCAGCAGTTTATTCCCCGGGCAGGCTAACTATGGCTACACCTTC. Its translation is CASSLFPGQANYGYTF.

This clonotype came up a few times. This chain connects TRBV4-3 to TRBJ2-2; the D gene could be TRBD1 or TRBD2 (5 bases each). Germline V gene data show CDR1 as LGHNA and CDR2 as YSLEER. CDR3 size: 15 residues. V dropped 0 bases and J dropped 7 bases, with 12 bases sitting between them. DNA of the CDR3: TGCGCCAGCAGCCAAGATTGGGGGTGGGTCGGGGAGCTGTTTTTT. Translation: CASSQDWGWVGELFF.

This clonotype was counted many times. J is TRBJ2-3 and V is TRBV7-9; D call uncertain. Germline lookup yields CDR1 SEHNR and CDR2 FQNEAQ (reference sequence). The ends were cut back, 5 bases at V and 4 bases at J, with 10 bases in the middle. The CDR3 covers 13 residues. The CDR3 DNA reads TGTGCCAGCAGCCCCCCTGCATCAGATACGCAGTATTTT. Translated, it gives CASSPPASDTQYF.

This clonotype was seen ten or more times. The CDR3 region has the DNA TGTGCCAGCAGTCAAAGGGACTGGAACACTGAAGCTTTCTTT. It codes for CASSQRDWNTEAFF. V gene TRBV27 combines with J gene TRBJ1-1, with a tentative D call TRBD1 (5 bases). CDR3 length: 14 amino acids. CDR1 and CDR2 from the germline V gene are MNHEY and SMNVEV (reference sequence). V lost 5 bases, J lost 1 base, and 11 bases lay in between.

Ten or more counts support this clonotype. The V call is TRBV20-1, the J call TRBJ2-1; possibly TRBD2 for D (5 bases). V gave up 0 bases and J gave up 8 bases, with 5 bases separating them. Germline loops: CDR1 DFQATT, CDR2 SNEGSKA (reference sequence). This CDR3 region has 11 residues. As DNA, the CDR3 is TGCAGTGCTAGAGAGGACTATGAGCAGTTCTTC. This sequence encodes CSAREDYEQFF.

This clonotype came up a few times. The chain links TRBV10-3 to TRBJ1-2, with a weak D call TRBD1 (5 bases). This CDR3 has 12 residues. CDR1 ENHRY and CDR2 SYGVKD come from the germline V gene. V dropped 6 bases and J dropped 4 bases, with 9 bases sitting between them. In nucleotides, the CDR3 is TGTGCCATCAGAAAGGACACCTATGGCTACACCTTC. Protein sequence: CAIRKDTYGYTF.

The chain joins TRBV5-4 to TRBJ1-5; 7 bases line up with TRBD1. The CDR3 is 13 amino acids. Germline-derived CDR1 and CDR2 are SGHNT and YYREEE (reference sequence). Unmatched junction bases numbered 7, after V lost 9 bases and J lost 4 bases. The CDR3 loop reads CAMGQQLNQPQHF. The CDR3 DNA reads as TGTGCCATGGGACAGCAACTAAATCAGCCCCAGCATTTT.

This clonotype was picked up many times. The chain couples TRBV7-9 to TRBJ1-1; 10 bases line up with TRBD1. Germline V gene data show CDR1 as SEHNR and CDR2 as FQNEAQ (reference sequence). The CDR3 is 18 residues long. V lost 5 bases to trimming and J lost 6 bases; unmatched junction nucleotides: 18. CDR3 loop: CASSHSRDRGSNDAEAFF. In DNA form, the CDR3 reads TGTGCCAGCAGCCATAGCAGGGACAGGGGATCTAACGACGCTGAAGCTTTCTTT. Complete variable domain (other parts from reference TRBV7-9 and TRBJ1-1): DTGVSQNPRHKITKRGQNVTFRCDPISEHNRLYWYRQTLGQGPEFLTYFQNEAQLEKSRLLSDRFSAERPKGSFSTLEIQRTEQGDSAMYLCASSHSRDRGSNDAEAFFGQGTRLTVV.

Ten or more counts support this clonotype. The chain links TRBV29-1 to TRBJ2-7; a weak D match, TRBD2 (6 bases). V lost 4 bases and J lost 2, with 12 bases in between. CDR3 size: 13 residues. CDR1 is SQVTM and CDR2 is ANQGSEA in the germline V gene. The CDR3 protein is CSVAPGGTYEQYF. Here the CDR3 DNA reads TGCAGCGTTGCCCCCGGGGGAACCTACGAGCAGTACTTC.

The chain is built from TRBV10-3 and TRBJ2-7, with D uncertain. This CDR3 comprises 13 residues. V lost 4 bases and J lost 4, with 11 bases in between. Germline assignment: CDR1 ENHRY and CDR2 SYGVKD. The CDR3 DNA sequence: TGTGCCATCAGTGTAGGAAAGGGATACGAGCAGTACTTC. It codes for CAISVGKGYEQYF.

This clonotype was detected only a few times. The rearrangement joins TRBV10-3 to TRBJ1-4; D remains unclear. V lost 3 bases and J lost 5, with 4 bases in between. The germline V gene encodes CDR1 ENHRY and CDR2 SYGVKD. CDR3 length: 12 amino acids. The CDR3 DNA reads TGTGCCATCAGTGAAAAGAATGAAAAACTGTTTTTT. This encodes CAISEKNEKLFF.